The 31 T cell receptor beta chains presented below share a single source sample, sequenced in a study of low-dose radiotherapy and immunotherapy resistance in tumors. TRAV- and TRBV-specific primers primed first-strand cDNA, covering alpha and beta chains. TCRs were amplified for roughly 20 PCR cycles with a constant-region primer and V-primer adapter. TCRdb independently ran MiXCR on the reads; one entry per CDR3 protein. The repertoire consists of about 10,000 distinct CDR3 sequences, with approximately 40% occurring once and the leading ten covering approximately 6%. Receptor source: a human donor with advanced metastatic prostate, ovarian, gallbladder or colorectal cancer (not recorded which). This table probably holds off-target reads from a library built for another chain.

The genes are TRBV7-2 and TRBJ2-7, with a tentative D call TRBD1 (6 bases). This CDR3 comprises 14 residues. Per the germline V gene, CDR1 is SGHTA and CDR2 is FQGNSA. Trimming removed 4 bases from V and 3 bases from J, with 13 bases in between. In nucleotides, the CDR3 is TGTGCCAGCAGCTCAGGGGTGGGAATCTACGAGCAGTACTTC. Translating it yields CASSSGVGIYEQYF.

This clonotype was found a few times. The rearrangement joins TRBV29-1 to TRBJ2-5, with TRBD1 matching 10 bases. CDR3 length equals 15 residues. Germline values: CDR1 SQVTM, CDR2 ANQGSEA. After removal of 0 bases from V and 4 bases from J, the junction contained 5 bases not matched to a gene. CDR3 in amino acids: CSVEEGQGMGETQYF. CDR3 in DNA: TGCAGCGTTGAAGAGGGACAGGGGATGGGAGAGACCCAGTACTTC.

CDR3 region: CASSLEGLTNEQYF. The CDR3 coding sequence is TGCGCCAGCAGCTTGGAAGGGCTTACAAACGAGCAGTACTTC. The J gene is TRBJ2-7, the V gene TRBV5-1, with D hard to call. The CDR3 extends over 14 amino acids. V lost 0 bases, J lost 5 bases, and 12 bases lay in between. Germline V lookup: CDR1 SGHRS, CDR2 YFSETQ.

By share, this clonotype counts as medium-sized. This chain connects TRBV18 to TRBJ2-7; no definite D call. Trimming left V 2 bases short and J 6 bases short, with 17 bases between. From germline, CDR1 is KGHSH and CDR2 LQKENI. The CDR3 is made up of 15 amino acids. For the CDR3, the DNA is TGTGCCAGCTCACCAGGAGTGGGAACCCCTGGCGAGCAGTACTTC. It encodes CASSPGVGTPGEQYF.

In its sample, this clonotype was seen a few times. The chain is built from TRBV19 and TRBJ2-2, with D possibly TRBD1 on 6 matching bases. V dropped 10 bases and J dropped 0 bases, with 12 bases sitting between them. The CDR3 contains 14 residues. In germline, CDR1 is LNHDA, CDR2 SQIVND (reference sequence). This chain's CDR3 is CATQDRSNTGELFF. CDR3 nucleotides: TGTGCCACCCAAGACAGGTCGAACACCGGGGAGCTGTTTTTT. The full variable domain, rest sourced from reference TRBV19 and TRBJ2-2, is DGGITQSPKYLFRKEGQNVTLSCEQNLNHDAMYWYRQDPGQGLRLIYYSQIVNDFQKGDIAEGYSVSREKKESFPLTVTSAQKNPTAFYLCATQDRSNTGELFFGEGSRLTVL.

Concerning this clonotype itself: Given a much more abundant clone one base away, this may be a read error. The CDR3 DNA sequence: TGTGCCAGCAGCGGATCGAGCGGGAGATGGGTCAAAAACCTTCAGTACTTC. Protein product: CASSGSSGRWVKNLQYF. This chain connects TRBV28 to TRBJ2-4, with TRBD2 matching 8 bases. There are 17 residues in the CDR3. Germline lookup yields CDR1 MDHEN and CDR2 SYDVKM.

Points on this clonotype: A read error may account for a junction end that differs from germline. The gene calls are TRBV27 and TRBJ2-5; D call uncertain. This CDR3 has 14 residues. The germline V gene has CDR1 MNHEY and CDR2 SMNVEV (reference sequence). The DNA for the CDR3 is TGTGCCACCAGTGATCCCCTGAGGTCCGAGACCCAGTACTTC. Its protein product is CATSDPLRSETQYF.

The chain uses TRBV28 and TRBJ2-3; D could derive from TRBD1 or TRBD2 (5 bases each). The V and J ends lost 3 bases and 5 bases respectively, with 9 bases between them. Looked up from germline, CDR1 is MDHEN and CDR2 is SYDVKM. This CDR3 spans 13 amino acids. The CDR3, as DNA: TGTGCCAGCAGTTTGGGGACGGGAGATACGCAGTATTTT. Protein sequence: CASSLGTGDTQYF.

This clonotype was observed a handful of times. This chain links TRBV7-2 with TRBJ1-4, with D perhaps TRBD1 (6 bases). There are 15 residues in the CDR3. Germline CDR1 is SGHTA and CDR2 is FQGNSA. V lost 5 bases, J lost 5 bases, and 15 bases lay in between. CDR3 sequence: CASSPTGTNNEKLFF. CDR3 DNA: TGTGCCAGCAGCCCAACCGGGACAAACAATGAAAAACTGTTTTTT.

Sample share makes this clonotype medium-sized. In DNA form, the CDR3 reads TGTGCCAGCAGTTTCACCGGGACATCCTTGGAGCAGTACTTC. Amino acid sequence: CASSFTGTSLEQYF. The rearrangement links TRBV28 to TRBJ2-7; a possible D gene is TRBD1 (6 bases). In germline, CDR1 is MDHEN, CDR2 SYDVKM. This CDR3 is 14 amino acids long. With 3 bases removed from V and 7 bases from J, the gap between germline ends came to 16 bases.

The V gene is TRBV6-2 or TRBV6-3, the J gene TRBJ2-1; D is perhaps TRBD1 (5 bases). Looked up from germline, CDR1 is MNHEY and CDR2 is SVGEGT. V lost 2 bases, J lost 3 bases, and 5 bases lay in between. This CDR3 is built from 13 residues. The CDR3 loop reads CASSYRGYNEQFF. The DNA of the CDR3 is TGTGCCAGCAGTTACAGGGGCTACAATGAGCAGTTCTTC.

V and J are TRBV4-2 and TRBJ2-3; the match to TRBD2 covers 8 bases. The CDR3 is 16 residues long. Germline V gives CDR1 LGHNA, CDR2 YNFKEQ. With V trimmed by 0 bases and J by 3 bases, 5 bases remained unmatched. CDR3: CASSQEGGLGTDTQYF. The CDR3 region has the DNA TGTGCCAGCAGCCAAGAAGGGGGACTAGGAACAGATACGCAGTATTTT.

V gene TRBV7-2 combines with J gene TRBJ2-5; 9 bases fit TRBD2. Germline V CDR1 and CDR2: SGHTA, FQGNSA. Losses at the gene ends were 1 base for V and 1 base for J; bases not matched to a gene: 4. The CDR3 is 16 residues long. The CDR3 loop is CASSLGSAGGQETQYF. The CDR3 nucleotides read TGTGCCAGCAGCTTAGGTTCAGCGGGAGGCCAAGAGACCCAGTACTTC.

The chain employs TRBV6-1 and TRBJ1-2, with a possible D match to TRBD1 (5 bases). In germline, CDR1 is MNHNS, CDR2 SASEGT. There are 12 residues in the CDR3. The V gene lost 6 bases and the J gene lost 3 bases, with 8 bases spanning the gap. The CDR3 is CASRQDYYGYTF. The CDR3 nucleotides are TGTGCCAGCAGACAGGACTACTATGGCTACACCTTC.

This chain connects TRBV6-2 or TRBV6-3 to TRBJ2-2, with a tentative D call TRBD1 (5 bases). The CDR3 runs 15 residues. V was shortened by 2 bases and J by 2 bases, with 9 bases between the two germline ends. Germline V CDR1 and CDR2: MNHEY, SVGEGT. CDR3 residues: CASSYRGSNTGELFF. The CDR3 nucleotides read TGTGCCAGCAGTTACAGGGGATCCAACACCGGGGAGCTGTTTTTT.

This clonotype appeared a few times. The chain employs TRBV5-1 and TRBJ2-1; the match to TRBD2 covers 8 bases. The CDR3 covers 14 residues. Germline CDR1 reads SGHRS; CDR2 reads YFSETQ. J gave up 3 bases and V 7 bases, and 6 bases lay outside the gene matches. The CDR3 region has the DNA TGCGCCAGCTCGGGGGGGGCAGTCTACAATGAGCAGTTCTTC. This codes for CASSGGAVYNEQFF. Full variable domain (rest looked up from reference TRBV5-1 and TRBJ2-1): KAGVTQTPRYLIKTRGQQVTLSCSPISGHRSVSWYQQTPGQGLQFLFEYFSETQRNKGNFPGRFSGRQFSNSRSEMNVSTLELGDSALYLCASSGGAVYNEQFFGPGTRLTVL.

This chain connects TRBV5-1 to TRBJ2-3; maybe TRBD2 (5 bases). The CDR3 runs to 13 residues. Between the trimmed V and J ends, which lost 3 bases and 3 bases, there was a span of 8 bases. Germline-derived CDR1 and CDR2 are SGHRS and YFSETQ. CDR3 amino acids: CASSSGSTDTQYF. As DNA, the CDR3 is TGCGCCAGCAGCTCGGGGAGTACAGATACGCAGTATTTT.

This clonotype was seen a few times. V and J are TRBV3-1 and TRBJ2-3; 9 positions match TRBD2. The CDR3 length is 14 residues. The germline V gene has CDR1 LGHDT and CDR2 YNNKEL (reference sequence). Trimming took 4 bases from V and 4 from J; bases not matched to a gene: 3. CDR3 loop: CASSLAGGADTQYF. CDR3 bases: TGTGCCAGCAGCCTCGCGGGGGGGGCAGATACGCAGTATTTT.

This clonotype was counted only a few times. CDR3 in DNA: TGTGCCAGCAGCTCCAGCTCCAGGGCCTCGGGTGTACGCGAGCAGTACTTC. Residues: CASSSSSRASGVREQYF. This chain links TRBV7-9 with TRBJ2-7, with D perhaps TRBD1 (5 bases). From germline, CDR1 is SEHNR and CDR2 FQNEAQ (reference sequence). The germline V and J ends were trimmed by 4 bases and 6 bases, with 25 bases remaining between them. The CDR3 length is 17 residues.

The V gene is TRBV12-2, the J gene TRBJ2-7; the D call in the table, TRBD1, was not verified against the DNA. TRBV12-2 constitutes a pseudogene. The CDR3 has 15 residues. The CDR3 spells CASRSPRARPYEQYF. CDR3 DNA: TGTGCAAGTCGCTCCCCCCGAGCGAGACCCTACGAGCAGTACTTC.

The genes are TRBV4-1 and TRBJ2-1; no firm D call. In germline, CDR1 is MGHRA, CDR2 YSYEKL. V was cut by 1 base and J by 2 bases, with 12 bases left in between. The CDR3 is 16 residues long. The CDR3 DNA follows: TGCGCCAGCAGCCAAGTTAATTTGGTGGCCTACAATGAGCAGTTCTTC. Amino acids: CASSQVNLVAYNEQFF.

The rearrangement uses TRBV7-9 and TRBJ2-5; D possibly corresponds to TRBD2 (6 bases). Germline V CDR1 and CDR2: SEHNR, FQNEAQ (reference sequence). CDR3 size: 12 residues. Trimming took off 4 bases at V and 7 bases at J, with 10 bases between the two ends. CDR3 in DNA: TGTGCCAGCAGCTATGGAGGGTGGACCCAGTACTTC. Amino acid sequence: CASSYGGWTQYF.

The gene calls are TRBV7-2 and TRBJ2-7; 9 bases agree with TRBD2. Germline loops: CDR1 SGHTA, CDR2 FQGNSA. Trimming cost V 5 bases and J 0 bases; bases outside gene matches: 8. This CDR3 has 16 residues. The CDR3 sequence is CASSHFRRGGSYEQYF. CDR3 nucleotides: TGTGCCAGCAGCCATTTCCGGCGGGGGGGCTCCTACGAGCAGTACTTC.

Concerning this clonotype itself: Germline is not matched at one junction end, which may reflect a read error. V usage is TRBV9 and J usage is TRBJ2-1, with D perhaps matching TRBD1 or TRBD2 (7 bases each). The CDR3 is made up of 13 amino acids. Germline CDR1 reads SGDLS; CDR2 reads YYNGEE. CDR3 residues: CASSVRYRGGMIF. CDR3 sequence (DNA): TGTGCCAGCAGCGTAAGGTACAGGGGAGGGATGATCTTC.

A word on this clonotype: This likely comes from a read error, as the CDR3 has no conserved phenylalanine or tryptophan at its end. This CDR3 reads CASSVARKINTEAFS. CDR3 bases: TGTGCCAGCAGTGTGGCTCGGAAAATTAACACTGAAGCTTTCTCT. The V gene is TRBV2, the J gene TRBJ1-1; D unclear. Germline V lookup: CDR1 SNHLY, CDR2 FYNNEI. V lost 4 bases, J lost 2 bases, and 14 bases lay in between. The CDR3 consists of 15 residues.

The chain carries TRBV6-1 and TRBJ2-4; no firm D call. This CDR3 is built from 13 residues. Germline V gives CDR1 MNHNS, CDR2 SASEGT. Trimming took 5 bases from V and 9 from J, leaving 14 bases between them. The DNA for the CDR3 is TGTGCCAGCAGTCCAGACTCATCCAGCATTCAGTACTTC. It specifies CASSPDSSSIQYF.

The chain couples TRBV2 to TRBJ2-1; TRBD2 aligns across 16 bases. The CDR3 extends over 16 amino acids. The germline CDR1 and CDR2 sequences are SNHLY and FYNNEI. Trimming took 5 bases from V and 8 from J; bases not matched to a gene: 6. Here the CDR3 reads CASSTGLAGGRYEQFF. The CDR3 DNA reads as TGTGCCAGCAGTACGGGACTAGCGGGGGGGCGGTATGAGCAGTTCTTC.

The count of this clonotype is one. The chain has TRBV11-2 and TRBJ2-7, with 7 bases aligning to TRBD1. The germline V gene encodes CDR1 SGHAT and CDR2 FQNNGV. The V segment lost 7 bases and the J segment 1 base; nucleotides outside the gene matches: 4. The CDR3 spans 13 residues. Here the CDR3 DNA reads TGTGCCAGCACCCGGACAGGTTCCTACGAGCAGTACTTC. This encodes CASTRTGSYEQYF.

This clonotype was detected a few times. The rearrangement uses TRBV6-1 and TRBJ1-1; D is perhaps TRBD1 (5 bases). Looked up from germline, CDR1 is MNHNS and CDR2 is SASEGT. V was shortened by 11 bases and J by 5 bases, with 18 bases between the two germline ends. The CDR3 has 13 amino acids. DNA for the CDR3: TGTGCCGCCCAGGTCCAGGGCGCTACTGAAGCTTTCTTT. Amino acid sequence: CAAQVQGATEAFF.

The chain's CDR3 is CATSPGVTDTQYF. The CDR3 nucleotides read TGTGCCACCAGCCCCGGGGTAACAGATACGCAGTATTTT. The V gene is TRBV24-1, the J gene TRBJ2-3; TRBD2 is a possible D gene (5 bases). The CDR3 is 13 amino acids. From germline, CDR1 is KGHDR and CDR2 SFDVKD. The V end lost 7 bases, the J end lost 3 bases, and 10 bases lay between the germline ends.

This clonotype was seen a handful of times. The rearrangement links TRBV20-1 to TRBJ2-1; 8 bases fit TRBD2. J was trimmed by 0 bases and V by 6 bases; bases with no gene match: 4. This CDR3 region has 14 residues. Germline CDR1 reads DFQATT; CDR2 reads SNEGSKA (reference sequence). The CDR3 protein is CSAGGATSYNEQFF. The DNA of the CDR3 is TGCAGTGCCGGGGGGGCTACCTCCTACAATGAGCAGTTCTTC.